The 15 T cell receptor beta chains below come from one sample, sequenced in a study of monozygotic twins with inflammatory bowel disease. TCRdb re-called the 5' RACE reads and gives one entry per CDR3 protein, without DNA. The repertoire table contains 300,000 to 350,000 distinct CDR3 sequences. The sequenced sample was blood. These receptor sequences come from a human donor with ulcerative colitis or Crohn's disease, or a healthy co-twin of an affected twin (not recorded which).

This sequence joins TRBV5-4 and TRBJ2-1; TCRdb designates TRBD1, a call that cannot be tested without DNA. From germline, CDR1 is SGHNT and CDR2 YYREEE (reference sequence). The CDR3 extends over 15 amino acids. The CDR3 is CASTNWLRDRGPQFF. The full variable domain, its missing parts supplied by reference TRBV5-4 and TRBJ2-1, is ETGVTQSPTHLIKTRGQQVTLRCSSQSGHNTVSWYQQALGQGPQFIFQYYREEENGRGNFPPRFSGLQFPNYSSELNVNALELDDSALYLCASTNWLRDRGPQFFGPGTRLTVL.

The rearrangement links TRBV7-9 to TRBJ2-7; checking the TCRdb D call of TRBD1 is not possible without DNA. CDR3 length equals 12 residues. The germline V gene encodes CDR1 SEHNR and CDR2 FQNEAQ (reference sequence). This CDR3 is CASSGAGREQYF.

The CDR3 spells CASITTGLYEQYF. The rearrangement uses TRBV28 and TRBJ2-7; no DNA is available, so the TRBD2 call from TCRdb remains unchecked. The CDR3 has 13 residues. Germline CDR1 MDHEN, CDR2 SYDVKM.

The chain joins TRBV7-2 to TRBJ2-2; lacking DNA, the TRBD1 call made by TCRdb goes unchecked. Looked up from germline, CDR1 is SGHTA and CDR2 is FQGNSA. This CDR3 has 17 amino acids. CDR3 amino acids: CASSLPLQGPYTGELFF. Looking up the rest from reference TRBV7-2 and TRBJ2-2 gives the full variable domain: GAGVSQSPSNKVTEKGKDVELRCDPISGHTALYWYRQSLGQGLEFLIYFQGNSAPDKSGLPSDRFSAERTGGSVSTLTIQRTQQEDSAVYLCASSLPLQGPYTGELFFGEGSRLTVL.

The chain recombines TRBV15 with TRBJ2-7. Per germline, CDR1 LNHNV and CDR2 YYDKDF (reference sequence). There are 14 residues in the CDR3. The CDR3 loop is CATRGGRSSYEQYF.

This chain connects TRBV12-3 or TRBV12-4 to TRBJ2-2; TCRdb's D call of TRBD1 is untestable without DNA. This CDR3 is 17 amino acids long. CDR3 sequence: CASSSPPGQGHTGELFF.

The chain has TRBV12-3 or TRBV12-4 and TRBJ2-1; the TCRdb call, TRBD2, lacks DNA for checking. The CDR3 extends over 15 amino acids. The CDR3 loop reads CASRDLAGNVNEQFF.

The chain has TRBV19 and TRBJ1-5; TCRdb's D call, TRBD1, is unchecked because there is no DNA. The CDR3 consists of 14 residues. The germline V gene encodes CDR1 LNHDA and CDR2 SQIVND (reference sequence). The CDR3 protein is CASLGDGSNQPQHF.

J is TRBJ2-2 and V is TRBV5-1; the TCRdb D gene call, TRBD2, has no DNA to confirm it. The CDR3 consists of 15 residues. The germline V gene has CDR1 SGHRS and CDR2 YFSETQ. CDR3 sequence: CASSLQHSGAGELFF.

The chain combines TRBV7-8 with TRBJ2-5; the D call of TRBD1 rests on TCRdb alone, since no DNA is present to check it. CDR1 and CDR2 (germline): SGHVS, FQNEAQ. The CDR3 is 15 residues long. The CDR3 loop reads CASSPRQEYQETQYF.

The CDR3 spells CAYSTTGTSGNTGELFF. The chain uses TRBV10-3 and TRBJ2-2; the D call of TRBD2 rests on TCRdb alone, since no DNA is present to check it. Germline V lookup: CDR1 ENHRY, CDR2 SYGVKD. The CDR3 runs to 17 residues.

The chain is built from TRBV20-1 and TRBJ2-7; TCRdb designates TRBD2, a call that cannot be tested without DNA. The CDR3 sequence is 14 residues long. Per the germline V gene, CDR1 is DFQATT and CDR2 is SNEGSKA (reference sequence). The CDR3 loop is CSARAAALTYEQYF.

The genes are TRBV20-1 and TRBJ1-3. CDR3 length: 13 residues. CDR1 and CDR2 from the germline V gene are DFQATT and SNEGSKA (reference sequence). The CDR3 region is CSANRNSGNTIYF.

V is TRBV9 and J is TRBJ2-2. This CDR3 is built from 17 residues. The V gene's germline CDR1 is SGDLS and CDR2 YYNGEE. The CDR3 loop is CASSASSRPRITGELFF.

The CDR3 region is CASSLSGTNIYEQYF. The genes are TRBV7-9 and TRBJ2-7; lacking DNA, the TRBD1 call made by TCRdb goes unchecked. The germline V gene encodes CDR1 SEHNR and CDR2 FQNEAQ (reference sequence). The CDR3 is made up of 15 amino acids.